The 25 T cell receptor beta chains reported below all come from one sample, sequenced in a study of blood T cell repertoires in COVID-19. TCRdb's copy holds only in-frame clones and misses some; the assay was immunoSEQ multiplex PCR. The table shows some 30,000 clones, with around 86% occurring only once. The sequenced material came from peripheral blood. The receptors originated from an older woman with active COVID-19.

The chain combines TRBV29-1 with TRBJ1-5; 8 bases are shared with TRBD1. CDR3 size: 13 residues. J was trimmed by 5 bases and V by 6 bases; bases with no gene match: 6. The germline V gene encodes CDR1 SQVTM and CDR2 ANQGSEA. The CDR3 here is CSVGQGGHQPQHF. The DNA of the CDR3 is TGCAGCGTAGGACAGGGTGGGCATCAGCCCCAGCATTTT.

V gene TRBV7-3 combines with J gene TRBJ2-2; TRBD2 matches 8 bases. Trimming took 6 bases from V and 6 from J; bases not matched to a gene: 6. Germline loops: CDR1 SGHTA, CDR2 FQGTGA. The length of the CDR3 is 14 residues. CDR3 sequence reads: CASRRGLASGELFF. In DNA, the CDR3 is TGTGCCAGCAGACGCGGACTAGCTTCCGGGGAGCTGTTTTTT. Full variable domain (rest looked up from reference TRBV7-3 and TRBJ2-2): GAGVSQTPSNKVTEKGKYVELRCDPISGHTALYWYRQSLGQGPEFLIYFQGTGAADDSGLPNDRFFAVRPEGSVSTLKIQRTERGDSAVYLCASRRGLASGELFFGEGSRLTVL.

This clone was found once. V usage is TRBV6-6 and J usage is TRBJ2-1; D may be TRBD1 (5 bases). Trimming shortened V by 6 bases and J by 7 bases, and 7 bases separated the two germline ends. This CDR3 contains 11 residues. Germline V gives CDR1 MNHNY, CDR2 SVGAGI (reference sequence). This CDR3 is CASRDINEQFF. The CDR3 region has the DNA TGTGCCAGCAGGGACATTAATGAGCAGTTCTTC.

The V and J genes are TRBV4-1 and TRBJ2-7, with TRBD2 identical over 12 bases. Losses at the gene ends were 3 bases for V and 7 bases for J; bases not matched to a gene: 7. CDR1 is MGHRA and CDR2 is YSYEKL in the germline V gene. The length of the CDR3 is 15 residues. CDR3 DNA sequence: TGCGCCAGCAGCCAGACTAGCGGGAGAATAAGGGAGCAGTACTTC. Protein product: CASSQTSGRIREQYF.

The chain links TRBV10-3 to TRBJ2-5, with TRBD2 matching over 11 bases. Losses at the gene ends were 10 bases for V and 3 bases for J; bases not matched to a gene: 13. The CDR3 length is 16 residues. Germline loops: CDR1 ENHRY, CDR2 SYGVKD. CDR3 protein: CATGTSGGWSKETQYF. As DNA, the CDR3 is TGTGCCACCGGGACTAGCGGTGGGTGGTCGAAAGAGACCCAGTACTTC.

The chain joins TRBV20-1 to TRBJ2-2; TRBD1 or TRBD2 may be the D gene (5 bases each). The ends were cut back, 3 bases at V and 7 bases at J, with 18 bases in the middle. Germline CDR1 is DFQATT and CDR2 is SNEGSKA (reference sequence). CDR3 size: 15 residues. CDR3: CSASSVGLGHGELFF. The CDR3 DNA follows: TGCAGTGCTAGTAGCGTGGGGCTGGGCCACGGGGAGCTGTTTTTT.

This clone was recorded once. The chain employs TRBV7-2 and TRBJ2-1; the D is unclear. With 5 bases removed from V and 6 bases from J, the gap between germline ends came to 8 bases. CDR3 length: 12 amino acids. Germline assignment: CDR1 SGHTA and CDR2 FQGNSA. Written as DNA, the CDR3 is TGTGCCAGCAGCCCACAACGCAATGAGCAGTTCTTC. Its translation is CASSPQRNEQFF.

A single count supports this clone. V gene TRBV7-7 combines with J gene TRBJ2-1; TRBD2 is a possible D gene (6 bases). CDR1 SSHAT and CDR2 FNYEAQ come from the germline V gene (reference sequence). V was cut by 5 bases and J by 2 bases, with 10 bases left in between. The CDR3 extends over 14 amino acids. The CDR3 nucleotides are TGTGCCAGCAGCAGACTAGGGGCCTACAATGAGCAGTTCTTC. It is translated as CASSRLGAYNEQFF.

This clone was recorded once. This chain uses TRBV11-2 with TRBJ2-7; 10 nucleotides line up with TRBD1. The ends lost 5 bases at V and 5 bases at J; junction bases unmatched: 12. Germline CDR1 is SGHAT and CDR2 is FQNNGV. CDR3 size: 16 residues. This CDR3 is CASSRLGDRGNNEQYF. CDR3 bases: TGTGCCAGCAGCCGACTCGGGGACAGGGGCAACAACGAGCAGTACTTC.

The chain uses TRBV18 and TRBJ2-2; D possibly corresponds to TRBD1 (6 bases). CDR3 size: 15 residues. Germline CDR1 is KGHSH and CDR2 is LQKENI. The V and J ends lost 3 bases and 1 base respectively, with 9 bases between them. The CDR3 DNA sequence: TGTGCCAGCTCACCCGGGACACTGAACACCGGGGAGCTGTTTTTT. Amino acid sequence: CASSPGTLNTGELFF. Together with reference TRBV18 and TRBJ2-2, the CDR3 gives the full variable domain: NAGVMQNPRHLVRRRGQEARLRCSPMKGHSHVYWYRQLPEEGLKFMVYLQKENIIDESGMPKERFSAEFPKEGPSILRIQQVVRGDSAAYFCASSPGTLNTGELFFGEGSRLTVL.

The chain combines TRBV10-1 with TRBJ2-2; the match to TRBD1 covers 10 bases. CDR3 size: 14 residues. The ends lost 8 bases at V and 4 bases at J; junction bases unmatched: 4. Germline CDR1 is WNHNN and CDR2 is SYGVQD (reference sequence). CDR3 bases: TGCGCCAGCGGTAGGACAGGGGGCACCGGGGAGCTGTTTTTT. Encoded protein: CASGRTGGTGELFF.

J is TRBJ2-5 and V is TRBV6-6; D possibly corresponds to TRBD2 (6 bases). The CDR3 consists of 15 residues. Germline V lookup: CDR1 MNHNY, CDR2 SVGAGI (reference sequence). V lost 7 bases and J lost 0, with 15 bases in between. CDR3 residues: CASTKEGRYQETQYF. The CDR3 bases are TGTGCCAGCACCAAGGAGGGGAGGTACCAAGAGACCCAGTACTTC.

This chain joins TRBV2 and TRBJ2-1; D gene ambiguous. Germline V lookup: CDR1 SNHLY, CDR2 FYNNEI. The CDR3 contains 11 residues. Between the trimmed V and J ends, which lost 7 bases and 8 bases, there was a span of 9 bases. The CDR3 nucleotides are TGTGCCAGCAAACTACGAGATGAGCAGTTCTTC. Translated, it gives CASKLRDEQFF.

This chain joins TRBV27 and TRBJ1-1, with D perhaps TRBD1 (5 bases). The CDR3 runs 14 residues. Germline assignment: CDR1 MNHEY and CDR2 SMNVEV (reference sequence). The germline V and J ends were trimmed by 5 bases and 4 bases, with 14 bases remaining between them. CDR3 DNA sequence: TGTGCCAGCAGTCTCAGGGTGGTGGGCACTGAAGCTTTCTTT. Translated, it gives CASSLRVVGTEAFF.

The chain has TRBV11-2 and TRBJ2-3; TRBD2 is a possible D gene (7 bases). Between the trimmed V and J ends, which lost 3 bases and 3 bases, there was a span of 13 bases. The CDR3 contains 15 residues. Germline V lookup: CDR1 SGHAT, CDR2 FQNNGV. The CDR3 is CASSFGGGPTDTQYF. The DNA of the CDR3 is TGTGCCAGCAGCTTTGGGGGGGGGCCTACAGATACGCAGTATTTT.

J is TRBJ2-7 and V is TRBV5-1, with D tentatively TRBD1 (6 bases). CDR1 SGHRS and CDR2 YFSETQ come from the germline V gene. V was pared by 2 bases and J by 0 bases, with 9 bases between. The CDR3 runs 14 residues. The CDR3 nucleotides are TGCGCCAGCAGCTTAGGGACAATCTCCTACGAGCAGTACTTC. This encodes CASSLGTISYEQYF.

The chain carries TRBV28 and TRBJ1-5; no clear D gene. Germline V gene lookup returns CDR1 MDHEN and CDR2 SYDVKM. The CDR3 is made up of 13 amino acids. The V end lost 6 bases, the J end lost 5 bases, and 11 bases lay between the germline ends. CDR3 in amino acids: CASRDSLDQPQHF. CDR3 bases: TGTGCCAGCAGAGATTCACTAGATCAGCCCCAGCATTTT.

This clone is termed medium-sized. V usage is TRBV6-1 and J usage is TRBJ1-5; D ambiguous. Germline V lookup: CDR1 MNHNS, CDR2 SASEGT. Trimming left V 3 bases short and J 7 bases short, with 13 bases between. This CDR3 is 14 amino acids long. The CDR3 spells CASSDVTVIQPQHF. Written as DNA, the CDR3 is TGTGCCAGCAGTGACGTTACAGTGATACAGCCCCAGCATTTT.

This chain connects TRBV4-2 to TRBJ1-2; tentative D call: TRBD1 (6 bases). The CDR3 spans 17 residues. Germline values: CDR1 LGHNA, CDR2 YNFKEQ. V dropped 1 base and J dropped 7 bases, with 22 bases sitting between them. CDR3 bases: TGTGCCAGCAGCCAAGGAGCCCGGAAGGGGGAAGCGAGTGGCTACACCTTC. This codes for CASSQGARKGEASGYTF.

This clone is a singleton in its sample. J is TRBJ1-4 and V is TRBV6-1, with 11 positions matching TRBD1. After removal of 1 base from V and 15 bases from J, the junction contained 16 bases not matched to a gene. The germline V gene has CDR1 MNHNS and CDR2 SASEGT. There are 17 residues in the CDR3. CDR3 loop: CASSEVPPGQGARALFF. In DNA form, the CDR3 reads TGTGCCAGCAGTGAAGTCCCTCCTGGACAGGGGGCGCGGGCGTTGTTTTTT.

The rearrangement uses TRBV10-3 and TRBJ2-7; maybe TRBD1 (6 bases). Germline CDR1 and CDR2: ENHRY and SYGVKD. The germline V and J ends were trimmed by 4 bases and 2 bases, with 9 bases remaining between them. The CDR3 is made up of 13 amino acids. The CDR3 loop is CAISVGTTYEQYF. CDR3 coding DNA: TGTGCCATCAGTGTTGGGACAACCTACGAGCAGTACTTC.

V usage is TRBV7-9 and J usage is TRBJ1-1; 11 bases are a match to TRBD1. Germline V gives CDR1 SEHNR, CDR2 FQNEAQ (reference sequence). Trimming removed 5 bases from V and 4 bases from J; junction bases left unmatched: 3. The CDR3 spans 14 residues. CDR3 loop: CASSPGTGGTEAFF. In nucleotides, the CDR3 is TGTGCCAGCAGCCCCGGGACAGGGGGCACTGAAGCTTTCTTT.

The genes are TRBV30 and TRBJ2-4, with D possibly TRBD2 on 6 matching bases. V was clipped by 3 bases and J by 10 bases, with 16 bases between them. Germline CDR1 GTSNPN, CDR2 SVGIG (reference sequence). This CDR3 region has 13 residues. CDR3 coding DNA: TGTGCCTGGAGACCAACGGGGGTATGGATTCAGTACTTC. Translating gives CAWRPTGVWIQYF.

The chain uses TRBV9 and TRBJ2-5; 8 bases are shared with TRBD1. Trimming took 4 bases from V and 5 from J; bases not matched to a gene: 7. CDR3 length equals 14 residues. Germline CDR1 and CDR2: SGDLS and YYNGEE. In DNA, the CDR3 is TGTGCCAGCAGCACCATGACAGGGGACGAGACCCAGTACTTC. This codes for CASSTMTGDETQYF.

The rearrangement uses TRBV24-1 and TRBJ2-1; tentative D call: TRBD2 (6 bases). The germline V gene has CDR1 KGHDR and CDR2 SFDVKD. The CDR3 loop spans 13 amino acids. V was pared by 12 bases and J by 4 bases, with 15 bases between. In DNA, the CDR3 is TGTGCCCCAACGGCGGGACTTTACAATGAGCAGTTCTTC. This sequence encodes CAPTAGLYNEQFF.